The T cell receptor beta chain described here comes from a study of T cell clones after liver transplantation. Study details: TCRbeta sequencing after a pre-transplant mixed lymphocyte reaction identified graft-donor-reactive clones, later tracked in post-transplant blood. Whole-study results and caveats: Rather than being deleted, graft donor-reactive T cells may have moved into the graft. Donor-reactive sequences fell more than third party-reactive ones, suggesting partial deletion.

Comments on this clone: What it binds is unknown.

CD3+CD4+ and CD3+CD8+ cells were FACS-sorted from thawed unstimulated PBMCs. The CDR3 runs to 13 residues. CDR1 and CDR2 from the germline V gene are GTSNPN and SVGIG (reference sequence). The V and J ends lost 3 bases and 2 bases, in that order; junction bases with no gene match: 3. Assay used: immunoSEQ multiplex PCR; TCRdb lists only in-frame clones, some missing. The sample includes tens of thousands of clones, approximately 84% of them seen just once. The sample in question was CD4+ T cells from blood, obtained before liver transplant. The J gene is TRBJ2-7, the V gene TRBV30; 8 bases agree with TRBD2. The source is a human donor who received a liver transplant. CDR3 loop: CAWRGGRPYEQYF. The CDR3 DNA reads as TGTGCCTGGAGGGGCGGGAGGCCCTACGAGCAGTACTTC.